These 23 T cell receptor beta chains share one sample of origin, sequenced in a study of blood T cells in healthy people across ages. Primed by a sample-barcoded 5' primer and a J-beta primer mix, a second PCR proceeded for 7 to 11 cycles. MiXCR, run by TCRdb on the 5' RACE reads, gives a single entry per CDR3 protein. The table shows over a million distinct CDR3 sequences, with 25% occurring only once. These same records also appear under a second study, on T cells of mothers and their children.

Sample: blood. These receptors were obtained from a girl aged 2-10 years in good health.

This clonotype turned up a few times. This chain joins TRBV6-6 and TRBJ2-5; 12 nucleotides agree with TRBD2. J gave up 5 bases and V 7 bases, and 11 bases lay outside the gene matches. Per the germline V gene, CDR1 is MNHNY and CDR2 is SVGAGI (reference sequence). The CDR3 consists of 16 residues. This CDR3 is CASTALLAGGLETQYF. CDR3 sequence (DNA): TGTGCCAGCACCGCCCTCCTAGCGGGGGGGCTGGAGACCCAGTACTTC.

The chain is built from TRBV7-2 and TRBJ2-5, with TRBD2 identical over 11 bases. The DNA matches TRBJ2-1 better at its end, which makes the J call doubtful. CDR3 length: 16 residues. CDR1 is SGHTA, CDR2 FQGNSA, per germline. The CDR3 DNA follows: TGTGCCAGCAGCTTAGAAAGGTCTAGCGGGGGGAATGAGCAGTTCTTC. Amino acid sequence: CASSLERSSGGNEQFF.

This clonotype has more than one count but fewer than ten. The V call is TRBV5-6, the J call TRBJ2-5, with D uncertain. Trimming removed 0 bases at V and 4 bases at J, with 13 bases between. This CDR3 region has 15 residues. Looked up from germline, CDR1 is SGHDT and CDR2 is YYEEEE. The CDR3 region is CASSLASGVGETQYF. The CDR3 region has the DNA TGTGCCAGCAGCTTGGCTTCAGGAGTGGGAGAGACCCAGTACTTC. The full variable domain, completed using reference TRBV5-6 and TRBJ2-5, is DAGVTQSPTHLIKTRGQQVTLRCSPKSGHDTVSWYQQALGQGPQFIFQYYEEEERQRGNFPDRFSGHQFPNYSSELNVNALLLGDSALYLCASSLASGVGETQYFGPGTRLLVL.

CDR3 in amino acids: CASSRLESGTEAFF. In DNA, the CDR3 is TGTGCCAGCAGCCGTCTAGAGTCCGGCACTGAAGCTTTCTTT. This chain links TRBV16 with TRBJ1-1; D is unclear. Trimming shortened V by 4 bases and J by 4 bases, and 13 bases separated the two germline ends. This CDR3 has 14 amino acids. Germline assignment: CDR1 KGHSY and CDR2 FQNENV.

This rearrangement joins TRBV20-1 to TRBJ2-5, with 9 bases that match TRBD2. Germline V gene lookup returns CDR1 DFQATT and CDR2 SNEGSKA (reference sequence). With 5 bases clipped from V and 3 bases from J, the junction kept 10 bases outside the gene matches. This CDR3 is 15 amino acids long. The CDR3 nucleotides read TGCAGTGCTTTAAACCCCGGGACTAGCAAAGAGACCCAGTACTTC. Amino acid sequence: CSALNPGTSKETQYF.

The chain joins TRBV7-2 to TRBJ1-3; D not certain. This CDR3 region has 13 residues. Trimming stripped 3 bases from V and 4 bases from J, with 7 bases between. Germline values: CDR1 SGHTA, CDR2 FQGNSA. The chain's CDR3 is CASSFFPGNTIYF. CDR3 DNA sequence: TGTGCCAGCAGCTTCTTTCCGGGAAACACCATATATTTT.

This chain links TRBV5-1 with TRBJ2-3; 13 nucleotides agree with TRBD2. CDR1 is SGHRS and CDR2 is YFSETQ in the germline V gene. The CDR3 has 16 residues. Germline trimming cut 4 bases from V and 5 bases from J; bases unmatched to any gene: 7. CDR3 coding DNA: TGCGCCAGCAGCCTCGGACTAGCGGGAGTGTTAGATACGCAGTATTTT. This translates into CASSLGLAGVLDTQYF.

This clonotype came up once. The chain employs TRBV9 and TRBJ1-2, with no clear D. V dropped 0 bases and J dropped 4 bases, with 10 bases sitting between them. In germline, CDR1 is SGDLS, CDR2 YYNGEE. The CDR3 runs 14 residues. This CDR3 is CASSVDEGPYGYTF. CDR3 nucleotide sequence: TGTGCCAGCAGCGTAGACGAGGGCCCCTATGGCTACACCTTC.

This chain uses TRBV2 with TRBJ2-7, with TRBD2 matching 10 bases. J was trimmed by 6 bases and V by 11 bases; bases with no gene match: 10. The CDR3 contains 13 residues. The V gene's germline CDR1 is SNHLY and CDR2 FYNNEI. The CDR3 reads CARQSSGSFEQYF. In DNA, the CDR3 is TGTGCCCGGCAGTCTAGCGGGAGCTTCGAGCAGTACTTC.

Worth noting for this clonotype: An end of the junction does not agree with germline; a read error may underlie this. The J gene is TRBJ2-5, the V gene TRBV9; TRBD2 is a possible D gene (6 bases). The CDR3 consists of 14 residues. Germline lookup yields CDR1 SGDLS and CDR2 YYNGEE. In DNA form, the CDR3 reads TGTGTCAGCGGTGGGGGGTCCCTCCAAGAGACCCAGTACTTC. This translates into CVSGGGSLQETQYF.

This clonotype has more than one count but fewer than ten. This chain connects TRBV6-5 to TRBJ2-1; 7 bases fit TRBD2. CDR1 MNHEY and CDR2 SVGAGI come from the germline V gene. The CDR3 consists of 13 residues. Trimming removed 8 bases from V and 6 bases from J; junction bases left unmatched: 7. The CDR3 reads CASGLAERNEQFF. Written as DNA, the CDR3 is TGTGCCAGCGGTCTAGCGGAGCGCAATGAGCAGTTCTTC.

This chain links TRBV6-2 or TRBV6-3 with TRBJ2-7, with a possible D match to TRBD1 (6 bases). This CDR3 comprises 12 residues. The V gene's germline CDR1 is MNHEY and CDR2 SVGEGT. V lost 7 bases to trimming and J lost 2 bases, with 9 bases between them. The CDR3 bases are TGTGCCAGCAAACGGACAGCCTACGAGCAGTACTTC. Translating it yields CASKRTAYEQYF.

The V gene is TRBV4-1, the J gene TRBJ1-3; 7 positions agree with TRBD1. CDR3 length: 15 amino acids. The ends lost 2 bases at V and 3 bases at J; junction bases unmatched: 4. The germline V gene encodes CDR1 MGHRA and CDR2 YSYEKL. The CDR3 loop is CASSQKGAGGNTIYF. CDR3 bases: TGCGCCAGCAGCCAAAAGGGGGCAGGTGGAAACACCATATATTTT.

The V call is TRBV9, the J call TRBJ2-2; no clear D. CDR3 size: 12 residues. V lost 1 base to trimming and J lost 5 bases, with 3 bases between them. Germline V lookup: CDR1 SGDLS, CDR2 YYNGEE. The CDR3 is CASSVRTGELFF. CDR3 in DNA: TGTGCCAGCAGCGTAAGAACCGGGGAGCTGTTTTTT.

This clonotype was counted only a few times. V usage is TRBV29-1 and J usage is TRBJ2-5; maybe TRBD1 (5 bases). The CDR3 runs 12 residues. Germline-derived CDR1 and CDR2 are SQVTM and ANQGSEA. The germline V and J ends were trimmed by 7 bases and 5 bases, with 14 bases remaining between them. CDR3 residues: CSADESGETQYF. The CDR3 nucleotides read TGCAGCGCCGATGAATCAGGGGAGACCCAGTACTTC.

The gene calls are TRBV5-1 and TRBJ2-1, with D tentatively TRBD2 (5 bases). V lost 0 bases, J lost 2 bases, and 12 bases lay in between. The germline CDR1 and CDR2 sequences are SGHRS and YFSETQ. The CDR3 consists of 16 residues. CDR3 nucleotides: TGCGCCAGCAGCTTGGTGGGAAATAGCGCCTACAATGAGCAGTTCTTC. Protein sequence: CASSLVGNSAYNEQFF.

The chain has TRBV7-9 and TRBJ1-4; D is undetermined. This CDR3 has 14 residues. Germline CDR1 is SEHNR and CDR2 is FQNEAQ (reference sequence). The V and J ends lost 5 bases and 0 bases respectively, with 7 bases between them. The CDR3 bases are TGTGCCAGCAGCCCACCGGCAACTAATGAAAAACTGTTTTTT. This sequence encodes CASSPPATNEKLFF. The full variable domain, rest sourced from reference TRBV7-9 and TRBJ1-4, is DTGVSQNPRHKITKRGQNVTFRCDPISEHNRLYWYRQTLGQGPEFLTYFQNEAQLEKSRLLSDRFSAERPKGSFSTLEIQRTEQGDSAMYLCASSPPATNEKLFFGSGTQLSVL.

CDR3 residues: CASSYVQGPYNEQFF. The DNA of the CDR3 is TGTGCCAGCAGTTACGTACAGGGGCCGTACAATGAGCAGTTCTTC. The chain couples TRBV6-2 or TRBV6-3 to TRBJ2-1, with 7 nucleotides matching TRBD1. The CDR3 spans 15 residues. V was pared by 2 bases and J by 4 bases, with 5 bases of the junction left unmatched. Germline CDR1 MNHEY, CDR2 SVGEGT.

In its sample, this clonotype was seen a few times. V usage is TRBV10-2 and J usage is TRBJ2-1; no clear D gene. The CDR3 contains 13 residues. Germline loops: CDR1 WSHSY, CDR2 SAAADI. Trimming cost V 6 bases and J 9 bases, with 15 bases left between them. The CDR3 loop reads CASSKGVRGEQFF. The CDR3 DNA sequence: TGCGCCAGCAGCAAGGGTGTTAGAGGTGAGCAGTTCTTC.

CDR3 DNA: TGCGCCAGCAGGGGACAGGGGCAGGGAGAGACCCAGTACTTC. It is translated as CASRGQGQGETQYF. The V and J genes are TRBV4-1 and TRBJ2-5; 10 bases line up with TRBD1. Germline CDR1 reads MGHRA; CDR2 reads YSYEKL. The length of the CDR3 is 14 residues. Losses at the gene ends were 6 bases for V and 4 bases for J; bases not matched to a gene: 5.

This rearrangement joins TRBV10-3 to TRBJ2-3; the match to TRBD2 covers 7 bases. This CDR3 has 16 amino acids. Germline loops: CDR1 ENHRY, CDR2 SYGVKD. The ends lost 0 bases at V and 6 bases at J; junction bases unmatched: 9. The CDR3 loop is CAISESSGTQSDTQYF. The CDR3 DNA reads as TGTGCCATCAGTGAGTCAAGCGGGACTCAGTCGGATACGCAGTATTTT.

The chain recombines TRBV12-3 or TRBV12-4 with TRBJ2-4; D may be TRBD1 (6 bases). This CDR3 is built from 15 residues. V was cut by 6 bases and J by 0 bases, with 12 bases left in between. In DNA form, the CDR3 reads TGTGCCAGCAGGGACAGTACGATAGCCAAAAACATTCAGTACTTC. Translated: CASRDSTIAKNIQYF.

The V call is TRBV5-1, the J call TRBJ1-2, with 7 bases matching TRBD1. This CDR3 is 15 amino acids long. Germline CDR1 SGHRS, CDR2 YFSETQ. The trim removed 4 bases at V and 8 bases at J, leaving 14 bases unmatched. CDR3 region: CASSEPTGVLDGYTF. The DNA of the CDR3 is TGCGCCAGCAGCGAACCTACAGGGGTTTTAGACGGCTACACCTTC.